This T cell receptor beta chain was profiled in a study of shared T cell receptors in the human thymus. Generated by immunoSEQ multiplex PCR, the TCRdb table keeps only in-frame clones and is missing some. The table has about 710,000 clones, 80% to 90% seen once. V lost 2 bases, J lost 6 bases, and 11 bases lay in between. Germline V gene data show CDR1 as SGHTS and CDR2 as YDEGEE. The CDR3 has 14 residues. This sample also appeared in a second study, on human thymus T cells. As that report states: Overlap was high between thymic repertoires from unrelated individuals, as reported in related research.

This TCR came from a boy under three years old with a congenital heart defect. The rearrangement uses TRBV5-8 and TRBJ1-4, with a tentative D call TRBD1 (6 bases). Sequenced input: thymocytes. Here the CDR3 DNA reads TGTGCCAGCAGCTTCGAGGGGGTGTATGAAAAACTGTTTTTT. Its translation: CASSFEGVYEKLFF.